This TCR gamma chain was recorded in a study of Vδ1+ human thymocytes. Sequences come from RNA converted to cDNA by reverse transcription. Pooled V-gene forward primers with one constant-region reverse primer generated the CDR3 amplicons by multiplex PCR. TCRdb re-called the multiplex PCR reads via CATT. The table lists about 36,000 gamma-chain clones, around 21% of them singletons. After alphabeta T cell depletion, CD3+ Vdelta1+ Vdelta2- thymocytes were sorted. In germline, CDR1 is EGSNGY, CDR2 YDSYNSKV. J gave up 2 bases and V 4 bases, and 8 bases lay outside the gene matches. The CDR3 length is 14 residues. A remark on this clone: Its specificity is unknown.

Findings of the study overall: In the thymus, TRG and TRD repertoires looked highly polyclonal with Gaussian CDR3 lengths. Unlike peripheral blood Vdelta1+ controls, thymic delta-chain sequences included roughly 18% Vdelta2 and few Vdelta3.

The TCR was taken from a girl less than two years old who had congenital heart surgery. Source material: Vdelta1+ gamma-delta thymocytes from the thymus. As to subset: FACS-sorted CD3+ TCRalphabeta- TCRVdelta1+ TCRVdelta2- thymocytes. The gene calls are TRGV2 and TRGJ1 or TRGJ2. In DNA form, the CDR3 reads TGTGCCACCTGGGATAGGAAGGATTATTATAAGAAACTCTTT. This encodes CATWDRKDYYKKLF.